Included here is one T cell receptor beta chain sequence, with context. The data derive from a study of shared clonotypes between healthy human individuals. Study at large: Per-donor plates numbered three CD4 naive, three CD4 memory, two CD8 naive and one CD8 memory.

CDR3 size: 17 residues. V shed 4 bases, J shed 0 bases, and the junction held 11 bases outside the gene matches. Germline V gene lookup returns CDR1 SGHRS and CDR2 YFSETQ. Method: immunoSEQ multiplex PCR; TCRdb's copy keeps in-frame clones and lacks some. This table holds 2 million to 2.5 million clones, around 95% found once. The TCR was taken from a man aged 18 to 30 in good health. V gene TRBV5-1 combines with J gene TRBJ1-1; 8 nucleotides align to TRBD1. Sequencing was carried out using naive CD4+ T cells sorted from blood. Regarding subset: CD45RA+ positively selected. CDR3 coding DNA: TGCGCCAGCAGCCCGGGGACAGGAGGGGGAGTGAACACTGAAGCTTTCTTT. This gives the protein CASSPGTGGGVNTEAFF. The variable domain in full, completed from reference TRBV5-1 and TRBJ1-1, reads KAGVTQTPRYLIKTRGQQVTLSCSPISGHRSVSWYQQTPGQGLQFLFEYFSETQRNKGNFPGRFSGRQFSNSRSEMNVSTLELGDSALYLCASSPGTGGGVNTEAFFGQGTRLTVV.